These 27 T cell receptor beta chains came from one sample sequenced in a study of CD8 T cells in Susac syndrome. With random hexamers, roughly 0.45 to 1 ug RNA was reverse transcribed. TCRdb re-called the immunoSEQ multiplex PCR reads through MiXCR, storing one row per CDR3 protein. The table lists fewer than 350,000 distinct CDR3 sequences, approximately 85% of them singletons, with roughly 0.21% in the top ten. The specimen was CD8+ T cells from PBMCs. The receptors shown here come from a human donor with multiple sclerosis.

This chain links TRBV27 with TRBJ2-4; D uncertain. V was shortened by 0 bases and J by 0 bases, with 6 bases between the two germline ends. Germline CDR1 and CDR2: MNHEY and SMNVEV (reference sequence). This CDR3 has 15 amino acids. The CDR3 is CASSLSGVAKNIQYF. The DNA of the CDR3 is TGTGCCAGCAGTTTATCTGGGGTAGCCAAAAACATTCAGTACTTC.

The chain couples TRBV29-1 to TRBJ1-1, with 10 bases identical to TRBD1. The CDR3 sequence is 21 residues long. V was pared by 5 bases and J by 4 bases, with 28 bases of the junction left unmatched. Germline CDR1 reads SQVTM; CDR2 reads ANQGSEA. The CDR3 bases are TGCAGCGTTTATGGGACATTTCCTGGACAGGGGGGTTTTCAGGCAGGCACTGAAGCTTTCTTT. Its protein product is CSVYGTFPGQGGFQAGTEAFF.

This chain links TRBV7-9 with TRBJ2-7; 11 bases match TRBD1. Germline V lookup: CDR1 SEHNR, CDR2 FQNEAQ (reference sequence). With V trimmed by 5 bases and J by 6 bases, 6 bases remained unmatched. The CDR3 covers 14 residues. The CDR3 region is CASSPDRGPVEQYF. The DNA for the CDR3 is TGTGCCAGCAGCCCGGACAGGGGGCCAGTCGAGCAGTACTTC.

This chain connects TRBV6-6 to TRBJ2-7, with 8 bases fitting TRBD1. Germline assignment: CDR1 MNHNY and CDR2 SVGAGI (reference sequence). With 6 bases clipped from V and 2 bases from J, the junction kept 6 bases outside the gene matches. This CDR3 contains 14 residues. The CDR3 reads CASRYRDRTYEQYF. CDR3 bases: TGTGCCAGCAGGTACCGGGACAGGACCTACGAGCAGTACTTC.

The genes are TRBV30 and TRBJ1-5; D is possibly TRBD1 (5 bases). This CDR3 has 14 amino acids. Deletions cut 1 base from V and 6 bases from J, with 13 bases between. Per germline, CDR1 GTSNPN and CDR2 SVGIG (reference sequence). For the CDR3, the DNA is TGTGCCTGGAGTGAAGGGGTATGGGGTCAGCCCCAGCATTTT. The encoded protein is CAWSEGVWGQPQHF.

In this sample, this clonotype turned up a few times. The chain uses TRBV7-8 and TRBJ2-3; perhaps TRBD1 as D (6 bases). V was clipped by 1 base and J by 2 bases, with 10 bases between them. Germline CDR1 is SGHVS and CDR2 is FQNEAQ. This CDR3 spans 15 amino acids. The CDR3 nucleotides are TGTGCCAGCAGCTTAGGTGGGACAAACACAGATACGCAGTATTTT. Encoded protein: CASSLGGTNTDTQYF.

The chain combines TRBV27 with TRBJ1-1; unclear D gene. Trimming took 5 bases from V and 5 from J, leaving 15 bases between them. This CDR3 has 14 residues. Per germline, CDR1 MNHEY and CDR2 SMNVEV (reference sequence). The CDR3 region is CASSLGGLRTEAFF. In DNA, the CDR3 is TGTGCCAGCAGTCTGGGAGGACTGAGAACTGAAGCTTTCTTT.

The rearrangement uses TRBV12-5 and TRBJ2-7, with TRBD1 matching over 8 bases. The germline V gene has CDR1 LGHNT and CDR2 FRNRAP. The trim removed 5 bases at V and 3 bases at J, leaving 3 bases unmatched. This CDR3 contains 13 residues. CDR3 DNA: TGTGCTAGTGGTCACGGACAGGGCTACGAGCAGTACTTC. Encoded protein: CASGHGQGYEQYF.

The genes are TRBV27 and TRBJ1-5; D not resolved. Germline-derived CDR1 and CDR2 are MNHEY and SMNVEV (reference sequence). The V end was cut by 8 bases, the J end by 5 bases, with 13 bases between. The CDR3 has 13 amino acids. CDR3 residues: CASGLDGYQPQHF. As DNA, the CDR3 is TGTGCCAGCGGTCTGGACGGATATCAGCCCCAGCATTTT.

The chain carries TRBV6-5 and TRBJ2-6; TRBD2 agrees at 7 bases. In germline, CDR1 is MNHEY, CDR2 SVGAGI. V lost 10 bases and J lost 0; bases outside the gene matches: 3. CDR3 length: 14 amino acids. CDR3 amino acids: CAIAGVSGANVLTF. The CDR3 bases are TGTGCCATCGCGGGAGTCTCTGGGGCCAACGTCCTGACTTTC.

V gene TRBV4-2 combines with J gene TRBJ2-2, with 7 bases lining up with TRBD2. Trimming removed 1 base from V and 5 bases from J; junction bases left unmatched: 10. Germline assignment: CDR1 LGHNA and CDR2 YNFKEQ. This CDR3 region has 17 residues. CDR3 in amino acids: CASSQAGTTKWTGELFF. CDR3 in DNA: TGTGCCAGCAGCCAAGCCGGGACTACCAAATGGACCGGGGAGCTGTTTTTT.

The rearrangement joins TRBV5-6 to TRBJ1-2, with 7 nucleotides matching TRBD1. This CDR3 has 13 residues. V lost 3 bases and J lost 4; bases outside the gene matches: 3. Germline V gene sequence: CDR1 SGHDT, CDR2 YYEEEE. For the CDR3, the DNA is TGTGCCAGCAGCTCAGGACAGGCCTATGGCTACACCTTC. This translates into CASSSGQAYGYTF.

The chain combines TRBV27 with TRBJ2-1; either TRBD1 or TRBD2 may fit D (5 bases each). V lost 0 bases and J lost 10, with 10 bases in between. CDR1 and CDR2 (germline): MNHEY, SMNVEV (reference sequence). CDR3 length equals 13 residues. CDR3 region: CASSLSGVGEQFF. Here the CDR3 DNA reads TGTGCCAGCAGTTTATCGGGGGTAGGGGAGCAGTTCTTC.

This chain links TRBV20-1 with TRBJ2-3; 7 bases map to TRBD2. Trimming cost V 0 bases and J 5 bases; bases outside gene matches: 8. This CDR3 has 15 residues. Germline V CDR1 and CDR2: DFQATT, SNEGSKA (reference sequence). The CDR3, as DNA: TGCAGTGCTAGAGATTGGGCTAGCGGCCGAGATACGCAGTATTTT. The encoded protein is CSARDWASGRDTQYF.

The chain employs TRBV5-5 and TRBJ1-2; 7 nucleotides match TRBD1. The V gene's germline CDR1 is SGHKS and CDR2 YYEKEE (reference sequence). With 0 bases clipped from V and 3 bases from J, the junction kept 2 bases outside the gene matches. The CDR3 totals 14 residues. This CDR3 reads CASSLGDRDYGYTF. The CDR3 DNA reads as TGTGCCAGCAGCTTGGGCGACAGGGACTATGGCTACACCTTC.

The chain joins TRBV10-3 to TRBJ2-7; the D gene is possibly TRBD1 (6 bases). The CDR3 runs to 17 residues. In germline, CDR1 is ENHRY, CDR2 SYGVKD. V lost 0 bases to trimming and J lost 4 bases, with 19 bases between them. CDR3 coding DNA: TGTGCCATCAGTGAGTCGACTCGGCAGGGGATCGGATACGAGCAGTACTTC. Its protein is CAISESTRQGIGYEQYF.

J is TRBJ1-1 and V is TRBV11-2, with 10 bases identical to TRBD1. The CDR3 has 17 residues. The trim removed 1 base at V and 3 bases at J, leaving 8 bases unmatched. From germline, CDR1 is SGHAT and CDR2 FQNNGV. CDR3 protein: CASSLADRGIWDTEAFF. CDR3 coding DNA: TGTGCCAGCAGCTTAGCGGACAGGGGGATATGGGACACTGAAGCTTTCTTT.

V is TRBV20-1 and J is TRBJ1-1; D unclear. Germline CDR1 is DFQATT and CDR2 is SNEGSKA (reference sequence). V dropped 1 base and J dropped 6 bases, with 9 bases sitting between them. The CDR3 consists of 12 residues. DNA of the CDR3: TGCAGTGCTAGAGTTAGGGTAGCTGAAGCTTTCTTT. Its protein product is CSARVRVAEAFF.

This clonotype was recorded only once. The chain combines TRBV7-3 with TRBJ1-2; possible D gene TRBD1, 6 bases. CDR1 is SGHTA, CDR2 FQGTGA, per germline. This CDR3 has 16 residues. V was clipped by 2 bases and J by 4 bases, with 17 bases between them. Here the CDR3 DNA reads TGTGCCAGCAGCTTATGGCCCCCACAGGGTGGCTATGGCTACACCTTC. It codes for CASSLWPPQGGYGYTF. The full variable domain, with the rest looked up from reference TRBV7-3 and TRBJ1-2, is GAGVSQTPSNKVTEKGKYVELRCDPISGHTALYWYRQSLGQGPEFLIYFQGTGAADDSGLPNDRFFAVRPEGSVSTLKIQRTERGDSAVYLCASSLWPPQGGYGYTFGSGTRLTVV.

In DNA, the CDR3 is TGCAGTGCTAGAGATCAGGGGGTTAGATTTACCCAGTACTTC. It yields the protein CSARDQGVRFTQYF. The rearrangement links TRBV20-1 to TRBJ2-5, with TRBD1 matching 7 bases. CDR1 DFQATT and CDR2 SNEGSKA come from the germline V gene (reference sequence). J lost 8 bases, V lost 0 bases, and 9 bases had no gene match. The CDR3 is 14 residues long.

This rearrangement joins TRBV11-1 to TRBJ2-7; D call uncertain. Trimming stripped 3 bases from V and 0 bases from J, with 6 bases between. Looked up from germline, CDR1 is SGHAT and CDR2 is FQDESV (reference sequence). The CDR3 runs to 13 residues. Written as DNA, the CDR3 is TGTGCCAGCAGCTTTTTGGACTCCTACGAGCAGTACTTC. This gives the protein CASSFLDSYEQYF.

The count of this clonotype is one. The chain carries TRBV5-6 and TRBJ1-2, with D unclear. CDR1 and CDR2 from the germline V gene are SGHDT and YYEEEE. The V end lost 2 bases, the J end lost 0 bases, and 11 bases lay between the germline ends. This CDR3 is built from 15 residues. The CDR3 spells CASSLGRIANYGYTF. The CDR3 nucleotides read TGTGCCAGCAGCTTAGGACGCATAGCTAACTATGGCTACACCTTC.

V is TRBV28 and J is TRBJ2-1; D is uncertain. Per the germline V gene, CDR1 is MDHEN and CDR2 is SYDVKM. CDR3 size: 13 residues. V lost 3 bases and J lost 5, with 8 bases in between. CDR3: CASSFVSNNEQFF. The CDR3 DNA sequence: TGTGCCAGCAGTTTTGTCTCAAACAATGAGCAGTTCTTC.

This clonotype was detected only once. Germline is not matched at one junction end, which may reflect a read error. The rearrangement uses TRBV27 and TRBJ2-1; the match to TRBD1 covers 12 bases. CDR3 length: 15 residues. CDR1 and CDR2 (germline): MNHEY, SMNVEV (reference sequence). The CDR3 spells CAGSPGTGGFNEQFF. CDR3 nucleotides: TGTGCCGGCAGTCCCGGGACAGGGGGCTTCAATGAGCAGTTCTTC.

The J gene is TRBJ2-5, the V gene TRBV3-1; TRBD2 matches at 9 bases. There are 17 residues in the CDR3. Germline-derived CDR1 and CDR2 are LGHDT and YNNKEL (reference sequence). Germline trimming cut 2 bases from V and 3 bases from J; bases unmatched to any gene: 10. The CDR3 nucleotides read TGTGCCAGCAGCCAATCCCGGGCGACTAGCGGTAAAGAGACCCAGTACTTC. This sequence encodes CASSQSRATSGKETQYF.

Here the CDR3 reads CASSPQGPGSSYEQYF. The CDR3 nucleotides read TGTGCCAGCAGCCCTCAGGGTCCAGGCAGCTCCTACGAGCAGTACTTC. The chain recombines TRBV6-1 with TRBJ2-7; possible D gene TRBD1, 5 bases. Trimming removed 6 bases from V and 0 bases from J, with 18 bases in between. Germline CDR1 is MNHNS and CDR2 is SASEGT. The CDR3 consists of 16 residues.

The chain recombines TRBV15 with TRBJ2-1; TRBD1 might be the D (6 bases). The CDR3 has 14 amino acids. Trimming removed 5 bases at V and 4 bases at J, with 12 bases between. The V gene's germline CDR1 is LNHNV and CDR2 YYDKDF (reference sequence). The CDR3 nucleotides read TGTGCCACCAGCGAGGGGGAGAAATACAATGAGCAGTTCTTC. Its translation is CATSEGEKYNEQFF.